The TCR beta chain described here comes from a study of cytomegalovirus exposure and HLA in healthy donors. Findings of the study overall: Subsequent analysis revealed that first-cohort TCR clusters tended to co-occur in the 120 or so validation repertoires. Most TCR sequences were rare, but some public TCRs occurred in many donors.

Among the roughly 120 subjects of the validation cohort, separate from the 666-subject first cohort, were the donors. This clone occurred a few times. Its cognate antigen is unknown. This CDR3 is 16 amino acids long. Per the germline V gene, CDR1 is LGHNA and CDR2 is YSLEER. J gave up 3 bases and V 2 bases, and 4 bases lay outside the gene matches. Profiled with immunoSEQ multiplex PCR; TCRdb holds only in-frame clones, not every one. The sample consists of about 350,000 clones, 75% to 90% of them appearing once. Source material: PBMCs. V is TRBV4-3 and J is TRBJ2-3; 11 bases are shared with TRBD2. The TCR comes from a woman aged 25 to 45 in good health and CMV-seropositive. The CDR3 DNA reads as TGCGCCAGCAGCCAATCTAGCGGGAGGTTGACAGATACGCAGTATTTT. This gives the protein CASSQSSGRLTDTQYF.